A selection of T cell receptor beta chains follows, all from one sample in a study of radiation and T cells in renal cell carcinoma. Clones were sequenced by immunoSEQ multiplex PCR, and TCRdb holds only the in-frame ones, with some missing. The sample holds 15,000 or so clones, around 57% seen once. This material consisted of tumor tissue, taken from a patient whose treatment was nephrectomy without radiotherapy. Receptors originate from a man aged 50 to 59 with renal cell carcinoma. The CDR3 runs from the conserved cysteine through the conserved F or W. Fields, in order: CDR3 length, V gene, CDR3 protein.

19	TRBV5-4	CASSRTPSLPGQMNTEAFF
16	TRBV19	CASSIDLTRFQETQYF
13	TRBV10-2	CATGQQMNTEAFF
14	TRBV7-8	CASSAGTGIEGYTF
14	TRBV6-6	CASTPDPNNSPLHF
15	TRBV5-6	CASSLISRAKNIQYF
13	TRBV6-1	CAHSPGQIYEQYF
14	TRBV7-2	CASSFEPLNQPQHF
13	TRBV19	CASSVSHPGELFF
17	TRBV7-9	CASSHGPSGVFYNEQFF
15	TRBV10-3	CATHIAGRDTGELFF
16	TRBV7-9	CASSLASTAYNEKLFF
14	TRBV5-6	CASRRTDSYSPLHF
13	TRBV30	CAWSGEGRGGYTF
11	TRBV20-1	CSAPLNTEAFF
16	TRBV25-1	CASSEHFLERGEKLFF
13	TRBV27	CASSYSFSGRPFF
13	TRBV5-5	CASSLDGNQPQHF
15	TRBV5-6	CVWGSGQGLSYGYTF
16	TRBV7-8	CASSYPQGRRTDTQYF
13	TRBV29-1	CSVDSGNSYEQYF
13	TRBV11-2	CASSLDRTRGYTF
14	TRBV19	CASSISGQNNEQFF
14	TRBV15	CATSREGQSYGYTF
16	TRBV9	CASSPGTGSLDGTIYF
15	TRBV18	CASSPGVGGGNEQYF
17	TRBV9	CASSVDIGGVPSYEQYF
15	TRBV18	CASSLTGEAYNEQFF
17	TRBV27	CASSLYYGYFSTDTQYF
13	TRBV6-1	CASNDRRNTEAFF
14	TRBV27	CASSFLGGQETQYF
14	TRBV7-3	CASSPTRDFYEQYF
19	TRBV14	CASSQVRGVPGGLNQPQHF
16	TRBV9	CASSVVWGVSYNEQFF
15	TRBV6-5	CASFRAAGGNQPQHF
13	TRBV9	CASSVEADSQRTF
14	TRBV30	CAWTTGALGTEAFF
14	TRBV7-2	CASSLYDRVGGYTF
15	TRBV6-1	CASSVGIRDNQPQHF
15	TRBV30	CAWSPGGTDNSPLHF
15	TRBV6-6	CAISETSGMSEKLFF
15	TRBV5-4	CASSLGLGKVNEQFF
17	TRBV11-1	CASRRTSGASSTDTQYF
11	TRBV19	CASGQLSEQYF
15	TRBV4-2	CASSRSGDSTDTQYF
17	TRBV19	CASSIDHSTGSNYGYTF
14	TRBV6-1	CASNTQASNQPQHF
11	TRBV29-1	CSVEENYGYTF
17	TRBV14	CASSLDRGREWTGELFF